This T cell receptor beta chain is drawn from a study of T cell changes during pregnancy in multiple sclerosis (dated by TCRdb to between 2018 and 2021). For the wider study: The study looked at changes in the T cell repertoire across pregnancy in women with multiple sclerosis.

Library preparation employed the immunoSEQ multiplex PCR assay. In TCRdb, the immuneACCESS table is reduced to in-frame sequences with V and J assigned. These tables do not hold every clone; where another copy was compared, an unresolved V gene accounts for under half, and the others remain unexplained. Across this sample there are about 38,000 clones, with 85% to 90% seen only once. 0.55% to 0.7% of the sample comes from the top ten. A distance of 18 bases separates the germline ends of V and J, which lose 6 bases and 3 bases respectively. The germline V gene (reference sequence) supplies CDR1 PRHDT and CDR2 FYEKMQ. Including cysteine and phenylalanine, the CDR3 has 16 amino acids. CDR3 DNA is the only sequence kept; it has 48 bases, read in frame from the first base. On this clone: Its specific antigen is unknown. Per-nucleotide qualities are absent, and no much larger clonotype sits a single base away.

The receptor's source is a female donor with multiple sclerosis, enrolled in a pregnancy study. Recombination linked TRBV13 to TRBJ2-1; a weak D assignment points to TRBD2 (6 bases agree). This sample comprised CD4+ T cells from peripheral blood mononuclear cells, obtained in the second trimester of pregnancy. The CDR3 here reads CASSNSGTHLYNEQFF. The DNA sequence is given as TGTGCCAGCAGTAATAGCGGAACCCACCTCTACAATGAGCAGTTCTTC. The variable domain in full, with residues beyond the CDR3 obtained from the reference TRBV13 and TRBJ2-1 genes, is AAGVIQSPRHLIKEKRETATLKCYPIPRHDTVYWYQQGPGQDPQFLISFYEKMQSDKGSIPDRFSAQQFSDYHSELNMSSLELGDSALYFCASSNSGTHLYNEQFFGPGTRLTVL.